The clone carrying this T cell receptor (beta chain) was observed many times. The data stem from a study of early T cells in non-severe SARS-CoV-2 infection. On the study more broadly: Sequencing targeted bulk RNA from unsorted whole blood, leaving chains unpaired.

Germline V gives CDR1 SGHAT, CDR2 FQNNGV. This CDR3 region has 20 residues. The J segment lost 0 bases and the V segment lost 5 bases, leaving 17 bases of the junction unmatched. MiXCR, run by TCRdb on the 5' RACE reads, gives a single entry per CDR3 protein. The table lists 45,000 to 55,000 distinct CDR3 sequences, roughly 10% of them singletons. This receptor was taken from an adult who was a healthcare worker with PCR-confirmed SARS-CoV-2 infection or an uninfected control (not recorded which). This chain links TRBV11-2 with TRBJ2-2; 8 bases agree with TRBD1. Input material: whole blood. CDR3 in DNA: TGTGCCAGCAGCGACAGAATTCGGACAGGGCGAACTTCGAACACCGGGGAGCTGTTTTTT. Residues: CASSDRIRTGRTSNTGELFF.